The 18 T cell receptor beta chains in this list originate from one sample, sequenced in a study of blood T cell repertoires in COVID-19. Libraries were prepared by immunoSEQ multiplex PCR; TCRdb keeps only in-frame clonotypes and omits some of them. The data hold around 73,000 clones, with roughly 80% observed a single time. Sequencing was done on a sample of peripheral blood. Source of these receptors: a man between 65 and 85 years old with COVID-19, enrolled during active disease.

A few counts support this clone. The genes are TRBV2 and TRBJ1-2; D remains ambiguous. V was cut by 6 bases and J by 8 bases, with 13 bases left in between. CDR1 is SNHLY, CDR2 FYNNEI, per germline. This CDR3 comprises 12 residues. This CDR3 is CASSAQAGGYTF. As DNA, the CDR3 is TGTGCCAGCAGCGCCCAGGCTGGAGGCTACACCTTC.

V gene TRBV21-1 combines with J gene TRBJ2-7; the table calls TRBD1, which could not be checked here. TRBV21-1 is labeled a pseudogene. CDR3 length equals 15 residues. The CDR3 loop is CASSKAPPGRDEQYF. The CDR3 coding sequence is TGTGCCAGCAGCAAAGCCCCACCAGGCCGTGACGAGCAGTACTTC.

The V gene is TRBV29-1, the J gene TRBJ1-1; D may be TRBD1 (6 bases). The CDR3 sequence is 13 residues long. From germline, CDR1 is SQVTM and CDR2 ANQGSEA. Trimming pared 4 bases from V and 1 base from J, leaving 10 bases between. The CDR3 protein is CSVAQQGNTEAFF. In DNA form, the CDR3 reads TGCAGCGTTGCCCAACAGGGGAACACTGAAGCTTTCTTT.

This clone was picked up one time. The chain couples TRBV9 to TRBJ2-7, with 13 nucleotides matching TRBD2. CDR1 and CDR2 from the germline V gene are SGDLS and YYNGEE. The CDR3 is 16 residues long. J lost 7 bases, V lost 3 bases, and 10 bases had no gene match. This chain's CDR3 is CASSDRLAGGGLEQYF. The CDR3 nucleotides read TGTGCCAGCAGCGACCGACTAGCGGGAGGTGGGCTTGAGCAGTACTTC.

The V and J genes are TRBV6-6 and TRBJ1-2; 10 nucleotides match TRBD1. J was trimmed by 2 bases and V by 0 bases; bases with no gene match: 3. CDR1 is MNHNY and CDR2 is SVGAGI in the germline V gene (reference sequence). CDR3 length equals 16 residues. The CDR3 protein is CASSYSDRGGNYGYTF. In DNA, the CDR3 is TGTGCCAGCAGTTACTCGGACAGGGGGGGGAACTATGGCTACACCTTC.

This rearrangement joins TRBV3-1 (or the pseudogene TRBV3-2) to TRBJ1-6; 7 bases align to TRBD1. CDR3 length equals 14 residues. CDR1 LGHDT and CDR2 YNNKEL come from the germline V gene (reference sequence). V shed 4 bases and J 7 bases; nucleotides not matched to a gene: 4. The CDR3, as DNA: TGTGCCAGCAGCCCCCGGGACAGCAATTCACCCCTCCACTTT. Its protein product is CASSPRDSNSPLHF.

V and J are TRBV6-2 or TRBV6-3 and TRBJ1-5; 9 bases match TRBD1. V lost 2 bases to trimming and J lost 1 base; unmatched junction nucleotides: 9. The CDR3 is 18 residues long. Germline V gene lookup returns CDR1 MNHEY and CDR2 SVGEGT. CDR3 sequence reads: CASSYPRDRVRSNQPQHF. Written as DNA, the CDR3 is TGTGCCAGCAGTTACCCCCGGGACAGGGTTCGGAGCAATCAGCCCCAGCATTTT.

The chain combines TRBV9 with TRBJ1-1; 8 nucleotides agree with TRBD1. The germline gives CDR1 SGDLS, CDR2 YYNGEE. Losses at the gene ends were 6 bases for V and 4 bases for J; bases not matched to a gene: 26. The CDR3 is 20 amino acids. The CDR3 nucleotides read TGTGCCAGCACCGTGGGGGGGACAGGAGCGTTAGGTTCGCGTGGCACTGAAGCTTTCTTT. Its translation: CASTVGGTGALGSRGTEAFF.

V gene TRBV5-6 combines with J gene TRBJ1-5; D gene uncertain. This CDR3 has 14 residues. Germline CDR1 reads SGHDT; CDR2 reads YYEEEE. Trimming took off 1 base at V and 1 base at J, with 6 bases between the two ends. CDR3 coding DNA: TGTGCCAGCAGCTTGCGGGTGAGCAATCAGCCCCAGCATTTT. Its protein product is CASSLRVSNQPQHF.

This chain joins TRBV18 and TRBJ2-2, with D tentatively TRBD2 (7 bases). Germline CDR1 and CDR2: KGHSH and LQKENI. Between the trimmed V and J ends, which lost 3 bases and 5 bases, there was a span of 10 bases. The CDR3 totals 14 residues. In nucleotides, the CDR3 is TGTGCCAGCTCACCCGGGGGGCCAACCGGGGAGCTGTTTTTT. Its protein product is CASSPGGPTGELFF.

The rearrangement joins TRBV5-1 to TRBJ1-5; D gene uncertain. This CDR3 is 13 amino acids long. CDR1 is SGHRS, CDR2 YFSETQ, per germline. V lost 4 bases and J 7 bases, leaving 12 bases between the germline ends. As DNA, the CDR3 is TGCGCCAGCAGCACCGGGGAGGACCAGCCCCAGCATTTT. Translation gives CASSTGEDQPQHF.

J is TRBJ1-5 and V is TRBV19, with 7 bases that match TRBD1. V gave up 3 bases and J gave up 0 bases; unmatched junction bases: 2. CDR1 and CDR2 from the germline V gene are LNHDA and SQIVND (reference sequence). The CDR3 is made up of 15 amino acids. This CDR3 is CASSIQGVSNQPQHF. The DNA for the CDR3 is TGTGCCAGTAGTATCCAGGGGGTTAGCAATCAGCCCCAGCATTTT.

In its sample, this clone was seen a few times. V gene TRBV6-2 or TRBV6-3 combines with J gene TRBJ2-7; D is ambiguous. Trimming removed 5 bases from V and 4 bases from J, with 9 bases in between. This CDR3 is built from 12 residues. CDR1 MNHEY and CDR2 SVGEGT come from the germline V gene. The CDR3 sequence is CASSRSRYEQYF. CDR3 nucleotides: TGTGCCAGCAGTCGGTCTAGATACGAGCAGTACTTC.

Concerning this clone itself: The identical CDR3 is also encoded by other nucleotide sequences in the sample. J is TRBJ1-3 and V is TRBV29-1, with TRBD1 as a possible D gene (5 bases). The V gene's germline CDR1 is SQVTM and CDR2 ANQGSEA. CDR3 length equals 12 residues. V was shortened by 6 bases and J by 7 bases, with 13 bases between the two germline ends. In DNA form, the CDR3 reads TGCAGCGTCCAGGGATCCGGGAACACCATATATTTT. Protein: CSVQGSGNTIYF.

Points on this clone: The junction departs from the called germline gene at one end, perhaps through a read error. V is TRBV6-5 and J is TRBJ1-6, with TRBD1 as a possible D gene (5 bases). The length of the CDR3 is 16 residues. CDR1 and CDR2 (germline): MNHEY, SVGAGI. The CDR3, as DNA: TGTGCCAGCAGCTACTTCTCCCAGGGTATTAATTCACCCCTCCACTTT. Its translation is CASSYFSQGINSPLHF.

V usage is TRBV19 and J usage is TRBJ2-1, with 13 nucleotides matching TRBD2. CDR1 and CDR2 from the germline V gene are LNHDA and SQIVND (reference sequence). The CDR3 has 17 residues. Trimming at V came to 11 bases and at J to 2 bases, leaving 12 bases not matched to a gene. For the CDR3, the DNA is TGTGCCTGCTCCCGGACTAGCGGGAGCCTGACCTACAATGAGCAGTTCTTC. Residues: CACSRTSGSLTYNEQFF.

The chain combines TRBV5-1 with TRBJ2-5; D not certain. Germline loops: CDR1 SGHRS, CDR2 YFSETQ. CDR3 size: 12 residues. Trimming took 5 bases from V and 4 from J, leaving 9 bases between them. In DNA form, the CDR3 reads TGCGCCAGCAGACAACGTGGAGAGACCCAGTACTTC. Its protein product is CASRQRGETQYF. Drawing the rest from reference TRBV5-1 and TRBJ2-5, the complete variable domain is KAGVTQTPRYLIKTRGQQVTLSCSPISGHRSVSWYQQTPGQGLQFLFEYFSETQRNKGNFPGRFSGRQFSNSRSEMNVSTLELGDSALYLCASRQRGETQYFGPGTRLLVL.

V is TRBV28 and J is TRBJ1-5; D may be TRBD1 (5 bases). The germline CDR1 and CDR2 sequences are MDHEN and SYDVKM. The CDR3 runs to 14 residues. V lost 10 bases and J 2 bases, leaving 15 bases between the germline ends. CDR3 loop: CATRGVSGNQPQHF. For the CDR3, the DNA is TGTGCCACCCGGGGGGTGTCTGGCAATCAGCCCCAGCATTTT.